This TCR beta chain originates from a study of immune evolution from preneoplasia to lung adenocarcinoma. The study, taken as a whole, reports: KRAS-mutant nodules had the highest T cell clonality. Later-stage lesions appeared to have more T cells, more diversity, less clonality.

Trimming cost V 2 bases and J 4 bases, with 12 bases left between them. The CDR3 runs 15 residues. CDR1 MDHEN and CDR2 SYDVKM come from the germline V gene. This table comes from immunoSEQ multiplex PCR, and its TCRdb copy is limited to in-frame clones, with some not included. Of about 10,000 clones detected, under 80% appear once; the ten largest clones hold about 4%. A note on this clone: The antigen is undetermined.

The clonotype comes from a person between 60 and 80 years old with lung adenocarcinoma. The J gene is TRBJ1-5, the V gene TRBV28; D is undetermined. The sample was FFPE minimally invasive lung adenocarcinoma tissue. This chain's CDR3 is CASSLNSIGNQPQHF. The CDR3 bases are TGTGCCAGCAGTTTAAATAGTATTGGGAATCAGCCCCAGCATTTT.